One sample yielded the 28 T cell receptor beta chains listed below, sequenced in a study of patients and donors after allogeneic stem cell transplantation. TCRdb redid the calling of the RT-PCR reads with MiXCR, one entry per CDR3 protein. The sample lists 410,000 or so distinct CDR3 sequences; 16% were seen once. The sequenced sample consisted of blood, either unsorted or a sorted T cell fraction (not recorded which). These receptors were collected from a human donor who was either an allogeneic HSCT recipient or a stem cell or donor lymphocyte infusion donor (not recorded which). It is not recorded whose cells these are; they may come from a transplant donor.

The CDR3 protein is CASSLWGAHNNEQFF. CDR3 nucleotides: TGTGCCAGCAGCTTATGGGGGGCGCACAACAATGAGCAGTTCTTC. The rearrangement uses TRBV7-3 and TRBJ2-1; D is tentatively TRBD1 or TRBD2 (6 bases each). The CDR3 runs 15 residues. Germline V gene lookup returns CDR1 SGHTA and CDR2 FQGTGA. Trimming stripped 2 bases from V and 5 bases from J, with 13 bases between.

The chain joins TRBV4-3 to TRBJ1-1; D is unresolved. Trimming left V 0 bases short and J 4 bases short, with 9 bases between. Germline V CDR1 and CDR2: LGHNA, YSLEER. The CDR3 totals 14 residues. The CDR3 DNA reads as TGCGCCAGCAGCCAAGATCTGGGTATCACTGAAGCTTTCTTT. Its protein product is CASSQDLGITEAFF.

In this sample, this clonotype turned up a few times. The V and J genes are TRBV28 and TRBJ1-4; 8 positions agree with TRBD1. V trimming: 5 bases; J trimming: 8 bases; junction bases outside the gene matches: 10. CDR3 length: 15 residues. CDR1 and CDR2 from the germline V gene are MDHEN and SYDVKM. CDR3 DNA: TGTGCCAGCAGTCTCCCCCGGGACAGGTTCGAAAAACTGTTTTTT. Translation: CASSLPRDRFEKLFF.

This clonotype was recorded at least ten times. CDR3 region: CASRTGTGELFF. The CDR3 bases are TGTGCCAGCAGGACAGGGACCGGGGAGCTGTTTTTT. The rearrangement uses TRBV2 and TRBJ2-2; TRBD1 agrees at 7 bases. The CDR3 extends over 12 amino acids. In germline, CDR1 is SNHLY, CDR2 FYNNEI. V lost 6 bases, J lost 5 bases, and 0 bases stayed unmatched.

The CDR3 nucleotides read TGTGCCAGCAGCCTGACAGGGGTGGGGATTAAGAACACTGAAGCTTTCTTT. This translates into CASSLTGVGIKNTEAFF. This chain joins TRBV11-3 and TRBJ1-1; TRBD1 matches at 8 bases. With 5 bases clipped from V and 1 base from J, the junction kept 12 bases outside the gene matches. The germline CDR1 and CDR2 sequences are SGHNT and YENEEA. The CDR3 is 17 amino acids.

This clonotype was seen a handful of times. DNA of the CDR3: TGCGCCAGCAGCGGAGGACTATCCTACAATGAGCAGTTCTTC. Translated: CASSGGLSYNEQFF. The V gene is TRBV5-1, the J gene TRBJ2-1; the D gene is possibly TRBD2 (6 bases). This CDR3 comprises 14 residues. Per the germline V gene, CDR1 is SGHRS and CDR2 is YFSETQ. Trimming took off 4 bases at V and 1 base at J, with 9 bases between the two ends.

This clonotype was observed once. The chain is built from TRBV12-3 or TRBV12-4 and TRBJ1-6; tentatively, D is TRBD1 (6 bases). Trimming took off 7 bases at V and 14 bases at J, with 12 bases between the two ends. The CDR3 is 11 amino acids. This CDR3 reads CASKQGSTLHF. In nucleotides, the CDR3 is TGTGCCAGCAAACAGGGTTCCACCCTCCACTTT.

The chain links TRBV6-1 to TRBJ1-1; D not resolved. Trimming removed 5 bases at V and 2 bases at J, with 12 bases between. The CDR3 is 14 residues long. CDR1 and CDR2 from the germline V gene are MNHNS and SASEGT. The CDR3 nucleotides read TGTGCCAGCAGTCCTCGGGTCCAAAACACTGAAGCTTTCTTT. Translation gives CASSPRVQNTEAFF.

This clonotype was found many times. The gene calls are TRBV5-6 and TRBJ2-2, with D tentatively TRBD1 (5 bases). Trimming took 5 bases from V and 6 from J, leaving 14 bases between them. Germline V gene data show CDR1 as SGHDT and CDR2 as YYEEEE. CDR3 length: 14 amino acids. CDR3 sequence (DNA): TGTGCCAGCAGTTTAGGGGATCGCGCCGGGGAGCTGTTTTTT. Translation gives CASSLGDRAGELFF.

This clonotype was seen ten or more times. The V call is TRBV7-9, the J call TRBJ1-1; TRBD1 might be the D (5 bases). Germline assignment: CDR1 SEHNR and CDR2 FQNEAQ (reference sequence). CDR3 length: 14 amino acids. Trimming left V 5 bases short and J 1 base short, with 11 bases between. CDR3 nucleotide sequence: TGTGCCAGCAGCCTGATAGGGGCGAACACTGAAGCTTTCTTT. This sequence encodes CASSLIGANTEAFF.

This clonotype has only a few counts. The chain employs TRBV24-1 and TRBJ2-3; 8 bases align to TRBD1. The trim removed 4 bases at V and 2 bases at J, leaving 10 bases unmatched. Germline V gives CDR1 KGHDR, CDR2 SFDVKD. The CDR3 sequence is 17 residues long. The CDR3 loop is CATSDRTGIGDTDTQYF. Here the CDR3 DNA reads TGTGCCACCAGTGACCGGACAGGGATTGGAGACACAGATACGCAGTATTTT.

The rearrangement joins TRBV27 to TRBJ1-4, with TRBD1 identical over 9 bases. The V and J ends lost 9 bases and 5 bases, in that order; junction bases with no gene match: 1. The CDR3 has 12 amino acids. Germline V gene data show CDR1 as MNHEY and CDR2 as SMNVEV (reference sequence). The CDR3 nucleotides read TGTGCCAGACAGGGGGCCAATGAAAAACTGTTTTTT. It yields the protein CARQGANEKLFF.

The gene calls are TRBV6-1 and TRBJ2-4; D is undetermined. In germline, CDR1 is MNHNS, CDR2 SASEGT. CDR3 length: 13 amino acids. With 6 bases removed from V and 1 base from J, the gap between germline ends came to 7 bases. The CDR3 sequence: CASSPTAKNIQYF. Here the CDR3 DNA reads TGTGCCAGCAGCCCAACGGCCAAAAACATTCAGTACTTC.

This clonotype has just a few counts. This chain's CDR3 is CAILTGQQGDTQYF. The CDR3 nucleotides are TGTGCCATCCTGACAGGCCAGCAGGGAGATACGCAGTATTTT. The chain uses TRBV10-3 and TRBJ2-3; maybe TRBD1 (6 bases). The CDR3 has 14 residues. V was shortened by 8 bases and J by 5 bases, with 17 bases between the two germline ends. The germline V gene has CDR1 ENHRY and CDR2 SYGVKD.

This clonotype was counted ten times or more. The genes are TRBV6-1 and TRBJ2-1, with TRBD2 identical over 11 bases. CDR1 MNHNS and CDR2 SASEGT come from the germline V gene. There are 15 residues in the CDR3. With V trimmed by 6 bases and J by 10 bases, 11 bases remained unmatched. CDR3 in amino acids: CASRPQLAGEREQFF. The DNA for the CDR3 is TGTGCCAGCAGACCCCAACTAGCGGGGGAGAGAGAGCAGTTCTTC.

For the CDR3, the DNA is TGTGCCTGGCGAATGGGGGGGGCGGATAACACTGAAGCTTTCTTT. This encodes CAWRMGGADNTEAFF. V gene TRBV30 combines with J gene TRBJ1-1; D is perhaps TRBD1 (6 bases). The germline CDR1 and CDR2 sequences are GTSNPN and SVGIG (reference sequence). V shed 5 bases and J shed 2 bases, with 18 bases lying between them. This CDR3 has 15 amino acids.

This clonotype came up many times. The rearrangement joins TRBV12-3 or TRBV12-4 to TRBJ2-1; 13 bases are shared with TRBD2. This CDR3 region has 15 residues. The V segment lost 4 bases and the J segment 9 bases; nucleotides outside the gene matches: 6. The CDR3 DNA is TGTGCCAGCAGTTCCGGACTAGCGGGAGTGAGTGAGCAGTTCTTC. This codes for CASSSGLAGVSEQFF.

This clonotype showed up just a few times. The chain couples TRBV12-3 or TRBV12-4 to TRBJ1-5; the D gene is possibly TRBD1 (5 bases). This CDR3 comprises 14 residues. V was shortened by 6 bases and J by 3 bases, with 12 bases between the two germline ends. CDR3 amino acids: CASSHAGVNQPQHF. CDR3 DNA: TGTGCCAGCAGCCACGCGGGGGTCAATCAGCCCCAGCATTTT.

This chain connects TRBV27 to TRBJ2-1; a possible D gene is TRBD1 (5 bases). The CDR3 has 13 amino acids. Germline V CDR1 and CDR2: MNHEY, SMNVEV (reference sequence). V dropped 6 bases and J dropped 7 bases, with 13 bases sitting between them. The CDR3 region is CASRSLGVNEQFF. The CDR3 DNA is TGTGCCAGCAGATCCCTAGGGGTGAATGAGCAGTTCTTC.

The chain is built from TRBV20-1 and TRBJ2-5; 8 nucleotides match TRBD2. Germline CDR1 is DFQATT and CDR2 is SNEGSKA (reference sequence). Trimming removed 3 bases from V and 1 base from J; junction bases left unmatched: 4. The CDR3 contains 14 residues. The CDR3 DNA follows: TGCAGTGCTAGTAGCGGGGATTTCCAAGAGACCCAGTACTTC. Its protein is CSASSGDFQETQYF.

The chain combines TRBV7-2 with TRBJ2-7, with a weak D call TRBD1 (5 bases). Germline CDR1 SGHTA, CDR2 FQGNSA. The CDR3 sequence is 13 residues long. Trimming took 4 bases from V and 6 from J, leaving 13 bases between them. The CDR3 DNA is TGTGCCAGCAGCTCCAACTCAGGGTTCGAGCAGTACTTC. Amino acid sequence: CASSSNSGFEQYF.

This clonotype was seen a few times. The chain links TRBV7-2 to TRBJ2-5; 13 bases align to TRBD2. The CDR3 runs to 17 residues. Per germline, CDR1 SGHTA and CDR2 FQGNSA. The junction had 9 bases not matched to a gene; V was cut back by 1 base and J by 7 bases. CDR3 DNA: TGTGCCAGCAGCTTAGAACCACTAGCGGGAGGGCGTGTGACCCAGTACTTC. Encoded protein: CASSLEPLAGGRVTQYF.

The sample holds a few counts of this clonotype. The V gene is TRBV7-3, the J gene TRBJ1-3, with a tentative D call TRBD1 (6 bases). V shed 4 bases and J shed 0 bases, with 10 bases lying between them. This CDR3 has 15 amino acids. Germline CDR1 SGHTA, CDR2 FQGTGA. The DNA of the CDR3 is TGTGCCAGCAGCTCACAGGGTGGCTCTGGAAACACCATATATTTT. As protein: CASSSQGGSGNTIYF. The full variable domain, rest sourced from reference TRBV7-3 and TRBJ1-3, is GAGVSQTPSNKVTEKGKYVELRCDPISGHTALYWYRQSLGQGPEFLIYFQGTGAADDSGLPNDRFFAVRPEGSVSTLKIQRTERGDSAVYLCASSSQGGSGNTIYFGEGSWLTVV.

This chain connects TRBV11-2 to TRBJ2-5; D is ambiguous. Germline CDR1 is SGHAT and CDR2 is FQNNGV. V lost 3 bases, J lost 2 bases, and 10 bases lay in between. CDR3 length: 14 residues. Here the CDR3 DNA reads TGTGCCAGCAGCTTTTCGTCCATACAAGAGACCCAGTACTTC. Its translation is CASSFSSIQETQYF.

This clonotype appeared many times. V usage is TRBV21-1 and J usage is TRBJ2-1; the table assigns TRBD1, which was not confirmed against the DNA. TRBV21-1 is annotated as a pseudogene. CDR3 length: 16 amino acids. CDR3 sequence (DNA): TGTGCCAGCAGCAAAGAGGGTGAGGGGGTTTGGGATGAGCAGTTCTTC. This gives the protein CASSKEGEGVWDEQFF.

V is TRBV5-1 and J is TRBJ1-1, with 8 bases fitting TRBD1. V lost 4 bases to trimming and J lost 2 bases; unmatched junction nucleotides: 4. The CDR3 has 14 residues. The V gene's germline CDR1 is SGHRS and CDR2 YFSETQ. Written as DNA, the CDR3 is TGCGCCAGCAGCACGGACAGGGTCAACACTGAAGCTTTCTTT. It specifies CASSTDRVNTEAFF.

This clonotype was counted once. The chain carries TRBV12-3 or TRBV12-4 and TRBJ1-2; 9 positions agree with TRBD1. The V gene end was trimmed by 5 bases and the J gene end by 9 bases; junction bases not matched to a gene: 7. This CDR3 comprises 13 residues. The CDR3 is CASSKTGGVSYTF. Written as DNA, the CDR3 is TGTGCCAGCAGTAAGACAGGGGGAGTCAGCTACACCTTC.

The V gene is TRBV14, the J gene TRBJ1-1; D possibly corresponds to TRBD1 (5 bases). With 4 bases removed from V and 0 bases from J, the gap between germline ends came to 15 bases. Germline CDR1 and CDR2: SGHDN and FVKESK. The CDR3 length is 16 residues. The CDR3 nucleotides are TGTGCCAGCAGCCCTGGGGGTGGGTCCATGAACACTGAAGCTTTCTTT. Protein sequence: CASSPGGGSMNTEAFF.